What follows are 8 T cell receptor beta chains derived from one specimen sequenced in a study of cytomegalovirus exposure and HLA in healthy donors. PCR primers comprised 60 Vbeta and 13 Jbeta primers. The assay was immunoSEQ multiplex PCR, and TCRdb's table has in-frame clones only and misses some. The sample comprises about 190,000 clones, roughly 80% of which are singletons, and 0.65% to 0.75% rests with the top ten. The material sequenced was PBMCs. The origin of the receptors is a boy under 18 in good health and CMV-seronegative.

The V gene is TRBV4-2, the J gene TRBJ1-5; D not certain. V lost 1 base, J lost 5 bases, and 9 bases lay in between. This CDR3 is 14 amino acids long. Germline V gives CDR1 LGHNA, CDR2 YNFKEQ. The CDR3 nucleotides read TGTGCCAGCAGCCAAGCCCGGAGGGATCAGCCCCAGCATTTT. It yields the protein CASSQARRDQPQHF.

This clone was counted between two and nine times. The chain employs TRBV27 and TRBJ1-1; D not certain. From germline, CDR1 is MNHEY and CDR2 SMNVEV (reference sequence). CDR3 size: 13 residues. V lost 2 bases, J lost 1 base, and 5 bases lay in between. CDR3 sequence (DNA): TGTGCCAGCAGTTTACTAGGGAACACTGAAGCTTTCTTT. This codes for CASSLLGNTEAFF.

The chain employs TRBV30 and TRBJ1-5, with 9 bases lining up with TRBD1. Trimming removed 3 bases from V and 0 bases from J; junction bases left unmatched: 6. Germline V CDR1 and CDR2: GTSNPN, SVGIG (reference sequence). The CDR3 sequence is 16 residues long. CDR3 residues: CAWREGTGSSNQPQHF. The CDR3 DNA is TGTGCCTGGAGGGAGGGGACAGGGAGTAGCAATCAGCCCCAGCATTTT.

The chain couples TRBV4-2 to TRBJ2-6, with 7 nucleotides matching TRBD1. This CDR3 comprises 19 residues. The ends lost 3 bases at V and 0 bases at J; junction bases unmatched: 11. The germline V gene encodes CDR1 LGHNA and CDR2 YNFKEQ. Written as DNA, the CDR3 is TGTGCCAGCAGCCACGTTCCGGGACAGCGCCGCTCTGGGGCCAACGTCCTGACTTTC. Translation: CASSHVPGQRRSGANVLTF.

This chain links TRBV27 with TRBJ2-7; 8 positions agree with TRBD1. The CDR3 spans 12 residues. After removal of 4 bases from V and 12 bases from J, the junction contained 8 bases not matched to a gene. CDR1 and CDR2 from the germline V gene are MNHEY and SMNVEV (reference sequence). The CDR3 reads CASSYHGQGWYF. CDR3 DNA sequence: TGTGCCAGCAGTTATCACGGACAGGGATGGTACTTC.

The V and J genes are TRBV18 and TRBJ2-5; D remains ambiguous. Germline V gene data show CDR1 as KGHSH and CDR2 as LQKENI. Trimming cost V 10 bases and J 2 bases, with 11 bases left between them. CDR3 length equals 12 residues. The CDR3 is CATRRGQETQYF. CDR3 coding DNA: TGTGCCACCCGACGAGGACAAGAGACCCAGTACTTC.

The chain carries TRBV7-3 and TRBJ2-2, with 8 positions matching TRBD2. Germline V CDR1 and CDR2: SGHTA, FQGTGA. This CDR3 has 15 amino acids. The trim removed 5 bases at V and 7 bases at J, leaving 9 bases unmatched. CDR3 sequence: CASSLRTSRGGELFF. The CDR3 DNA reads as TGTGCCAGCAGCCTACGGACTAGCCGGGGCGGGGAGCTGTTTTTT.

The V call is TRBV6-4, the J call TRBJ2-1; D is possibly TRBD2 (5 bases). Per the germline V gene, CDR1 is MRHNA and CDR2 is SNTAGT. This CDR3 contains 13 residues. Trimming shortened V by 0 bases and J by 10 bases, and 10 bases separated the two germline ends. This CDR3 reads CASSDSDREEQFF. CDR3 DNA sequence: TGTGCCAGCAGTGACTCAGATCGGGAAGAGCAGTTCTTC.